These 26 T cell receptor beta chains were sequenced from one sample in a study of esophageal squamous cell carcinoma under preoperative chemotherapy. As for time point: before preoperative PTX-NDP chemotherapy. Each CDR3 protein is one row after TCRdb ran MiXCR on the PCR reads. The data show about 30,000 distinct CDR3 sequences, about half seen once. The sample here was taken from a patient given preoperative chemotherapy. These receptors were collected from a human donor with esophageal squamous cell carcinoma. The donor label of this sample is uncertain.

This clonotype was detected only a few times. J is TRBJ2-1 and V is TRBV7-2; TRBD2 aligns across 14 bases. The CDR3 has 15 amino acids. Germline loops: CDR1 SGHTA, CDR2 FQGNSA. J lost 10 bases, V lost 5 bases, and 7 bases had no gene match. CDR3: CASSPRTSGRYEQFF. The DNA of the CDR3 is TGTGCCAGCAGCCCGAGGACTAGCGGGAGGTACGAGCAGTTCTTC.

This chain uses TRBV7-3 with TRBJ2-5, with TRBD2 identical over 9 bases. The germline gives CDR1 SGHTA, CDR2 FQGTGA. This CDR3 region has 17 residues. V dropped 3 bases and J dropped 11; count of bases not matched to a gene: 19. The DNA for the CDR3 is TGTGCCAGCAGCTTCATACCGGCGGGAGGGATCCAAGAGATTCAGTACTTC. Encoded protein: CASSFIPAGGIQEIQYF. The full variable domain, rest sourced from reference TRBV7-3 and TRBJ2-5, is GAGVSQTPSNKVTEKGKYVELRCDPISGHTALYWYRQSLGQGPEFLIYFQGTGAADDSGLPNDRFFAVRPEGSVSTLKIQRTERGDSAVYLCASSFIPAGGIQEIQYFGPGTRLLVL.

CDR3 sequence reads: CASNLAGAGDEQFF. CDR3 bases: TGTGCCAGCAACTTAGCGGGAGCTGGCGATGAGCAGTTCTTC. The V call is TRBV6-1, the J call TRBJ2-1; 9 bases align to TRBD2. CDR1 is MNHNS, CDR2 SASEGT, per germline. The CDR3 has 14 amino acids. V lost 7 bases, J lost 8 bases, and 9 bases stayed unmatched.

The chain combines TRBV6-1 with TRBJ2-1; TRBD1 is a possible D gene (5 bases). The CDR3 has 12 residues. V was shortened by 6 bases and J by 9 bases, with 12 bases between the two germline ends. Germline CDR1 and CDR2: MNHNS and SASEGT. The CDR3 loop reads CASSPWGGEQFF. As DNA, the CDR3 is TGTGCCAGCAGCCCCTGGGGCGGTGAGCAGTTCTTC.

In regard to this clonotype: It is likely a read error, because the conserved phenylalanine at the end of the CDR3 is missing. The chain joins TRBV7-2 to TRBJ2-5, with TRBD2 matching over 8 bases. Germline loops: CDR1 SGHTA, CDR2 FQGNSA. This CDR3 comprises 17 residues. Germline trimming cut 0 bases from V and 4 bases from J; bases unmatched to any gene: 10. The CDR3 DNA sequence: TGTGCCAGCAGCTTAGCGGGCCGAGCTAGCGGGCTAGAGACCCAGTACTCC. This gives the protein CASSLAGRASGLETQYS.

The V gene is TRBV19, the J gene TRBJ2-5; 7 bases fit TRBD1. The J call may be mistaken, given a closer DNA end match to TRBJ2-7. The CDR3 is 13 amino acids. The germline CDR1 and CDR2 sequences are LNHDA and SQIVND (reference sequence). CDR3 sequence reads: CASSSRTGREQYF. The CDR3 DNA reads TGTGCCAGTAGTTCCCGGACAGGTCGCGAGCAGTACTTC.

A few counts support this clonotype. The chain is built from TRBV11-3 and TRBJ2-5, with 10 bases that match TRBD1. Germline trimming cut 3 bases from V and 1 base from J; bases unmatched to any gene: 11. CDR1 is SGHNT, CDR2 YENEEA, per germline. The CDR3 loop spans 18 amino acids. For the CDR3, the DNA is TGTGCCAGCAGCTTGGGGGAAAGACAGGGGGCGCGCCAAGAGACCCAGTACTTC. Translating it yields CASSLGERQGARQETQYF.

The V gene is TRBV7-8, the J gene TRBJ2-4; D may be TRBD1 or TRBD2 (6 bases each). CDR3 length: 15 residues. V shed 11 bases and J shed 13 bases, with 30 bases lying between them. CDR1 is SGHVS, CDR2 FQNEAQ, per germline. CDR3 residues: CAAGTGGRAKDTQYF. The CDR3 nucleotides are TGTGCCGCGGGGACCGGGGGCCGAGCCAAAGACACCCAGTACTTC.

At least ten counts were recorded for this clonotype. The V gene is TRBV6-1, the J gene TRBJ2-7; D is ambiguous. CDR3 length: 12 amino acids. Germline-derived CDR1 and CDR2 are MNHNS and SASEGT. Trimming removed 9 bases from V and 2 bases from J, with 11 bases in between. CDR3 protein: CASSTRPYEQYF. CDR3 coding DNA: TGTGCCAGTTCGACCCGACCCTACGAGCAGTACTTC.

This clonotype was seen many times. Just one base apart from a much larger clone, this may be a read error. The chain joins TRBV24-1 to TRBJ2-5, with D possibly matching TRBD2 (6 bases). There are 14 residues in the CDR3. CDR1 is KGHDR, CDR2 SFDVKD, per germline. V gave up 5 bases and J gave up 11 bases, with 20 bases separating them. Written as DNA, the CDR3 is TGTGCCACCAGTGGGCTAGCGATCGGCGGTGAGCAGTACTTC. Amino acid sequence: CATSGLAIGGEQYF.

The chain combines TRBV7-2 with TRBJ2-5; D is unclear. Judging by the DNA end, TRBJ2-7 fits better; the J call may be wrong. The CDR3 totals 15 residues. Per the germline V gene, CDR1 is SGHTA and CDR2 is FQGNSA. CDR3 protein: CASSLEGLVGREQYF. In DNA, the CDR3 is TGTGCCAGCAGCTTAGAGGGTCTAGTAGGGCGCGAGCAGTACTTC.

This clonotype has a handful of counts. This chain uses TRBV11-2 with TRBJ1-2; weak D call: TRBD1 (5 bases). V was shortened by 1 base and J by 0 bases, with 9 bases between the two germline ends. The CDR3 runs 15 residues. The germline V gene has CDR1 SGHAT and CDR2 FQNNGV. The CDR3 here is CASSLGGTSNYGYTF. In DNA form, the CDR3 reads TGTGCCAGCAGCTTAGGAGGGACGTCTAACTATGGCTACACCTTC.

This clonotype was picked up many times. V is TRBV7-9 and J is TRBJ2-5; 13 bases fit TRBD2. CDR3 length: 16 amino acids. V was pared by 0 bases and J by 5 bases, with 3 bases of the junction left unmatched. CDR1 is SEHNR, CDR2 FQNEAQ, per germline (reference sequence). The CDR3 is CASSLAKLAGGETQYF. CDR3 DNA sequence: TGTGCCAGCAGCTTAGCCAAACTAGCGGGAGGGGAGACCCAGTACTTC. Looking up the rest from reference TRBV7-9 and TRBJ2-5 gives the full variable domain: DTGVSQNPRHKITKRGQNVTFRCDPISEHNRLYWYRQTLGQGPEFLTYFQNEAQLEKSRLLSDRFSAERPKGSFSTLEIQRTEQGDSAMYLCASSLAKLAGGETQYFGPGTRLLVL.

The genes are TRBV6-1 and TRBJ2-5, with a possible D match to TRBD2 (7 bases). Gene TRBJ2-7 matches the end of the DNA better, so the J call may be wrong. This CDR3 is 12 amino acids long. Germline lookup yields CDR1 MNHNS and CDR2 SASEGT. The CDR3 here is CASKGGVGEQYF. Written as DNA, the CDR3 is TGTGCCAGCAAGGGGGGGGTGGGCGAGCAGTACTTC.

This clonotype was found many times. The chain joins TRBV7-2 to TRBJ2-3, with 9 bases that match TRBD2. Trimming removed 6 bases from V and 4 bases from J; junction bases left unmatched: 14. The CDR3 is 17 amino acids. In germline, CDR1 is SGHTA, CDR2 FQGNSA. Here the CDR3 reads CASRILGSGSIADTQYF. In DNA, the CDR3 is TGTGCCAGCAGGATACTAGGTAGCGGGAGTATCGCAGATACGCAGTATTTT.

As to this clonotype: At one of its ends the junction is not consistent with the germline gene, which may arise from a read error. This sequence joins TRBV7-2 and TRBJ2-3; TRBD2 aligns across 8 bases. The CDR3 covers 12 residues. The germline CDR1 and CDR2 sequences are SGHTA and FQGNSA. In nucleotides, the CDR3 is TGTGCCGGGAGGTGCCGGGAGGGCACGCAGTATTTC. Translation gives CAGRCREGTQYF. Full variable domain (outside the CDR3, taken from reference TRBV7-2 and TRBJ2-3): GAGVSQSPSNKVTEKGKDVELRCDPISGHTALYWYRQSLGQGLEFLIYFQGNSAPDKSGLPSDRFSAERTGGSVSTLTIQRTQQEDSAVYLCAGRCREGTQYFGPGTRLTVL.

This clonotype has at least ten counts. The V call is TRBV7-8, the J call TRBJ1-5; no reliable D call. This CDR3 contains 14 residues. The ends were cut back, 1 base at V and 6 bases at J, with 10 bases in the middle. Per germline, CDR1 SGHVS and CDR2 FQNEAQ. CDR3 residues: CASSLGWAGQPQHF. DNA of the CDR3: TGTGCCAGCAGCTTAGGATGGGCGGGTCAGCCCCAGCATTTT.

This clonotype was seen ten or more times. This rearrangement joins TRBV6-1 to TRBJ1-2; 7 bases are shared with TRBD1. The CDR3 spans 13 residues. CDR1 is MNHNS and CDR2 is SASEGT in the germline V gene. The V segment lost 8 bases and the J segment 5 bases; nucleotides outside the gene matches: 8. The CDR3 bases are TGTGCCAGCTTCCAGACAGGGTATTATGGCTACACCTTC. As protein: CASFQTGYYGYTF.

This clonotype turned up a few times. The chain joins TRBV6-1 to TRBJ2-1; D gene ambiguous. Germline V gives CDR1 MNHNS, CDR2 SASEGT. The CDR3 totals 14 residues. V lost 5 bases to trimming and J lost 8 bases, with 16 bases between them. The DNA for the CDR3 is TGTGCCAGCAGTCCCGAGTCAACGTGGGATGAGCAGTTCTTC. Amino acid sequence: CASSPESTWDEQFF.

The gene calls are TRBV6-1 and TRBJ2-3, with D maybe TRBD2 (5 bases). Germline CDR1 MNHNS, CDR2 SASEGT. The CDR3 covers 12 residues. Trimming removed 6 bases from V and 7 bases from J, with 11 bases in between. CDR3 in amino acids: CASRGDINTQYF. The CDR3 bases are TGTGCCAGCAGGGGAGACATAAATACGCAGTATTTT.

This clonotype has only a few counts. A much more abundant neighbour one base away suggests this may be a read error. This sequence joins TRBV6-1 and TRBJ2-1, with D possibly matching TRBD1 (7 bases). Trimming pared 6 bases from V and 10 bases from J, leaving 19 bases between. Germline loops: CDR1 MNHNS, CDR2 SASEGT. The CDR3 loop spans 14 amino acids. The chain's CDR3 is CASSTGDSSYEQFF. CDR3 DNA sequence: TGTGCCAGCAGCACGGGGGACAGCTCCTACGAGCAGTTCTTC.

This sequence joins TRBV7-9 and TRBJ1-1; tentative D call: TRBD1 (6 bases). Trimming removed 3 bases from V and 1 base from J, with 9 bases in between. Germline CDR1 reads SEHNR; CDR2 reads FQNEAQ (reference sequence). This CDR3 spans 14 amino acids. The CDR3 sequence: CASSLGQRNTEAFF. The CDR3 DNA reads TGTGCCAGCAGCTTGGGACAAAGGAACACTGAAGCTTTCTTT.

About this clonotype itself: A read error may be the cause here, since a much bigger clone is one base away. The chain has TRBV6-2 or TRBV6-3 and TRBJ2-1, with 7 nucleotides matching TRBD2. The J call may be in error: the DNA end matches TRBJ2-7 better. Germline lookup yields CDR1 MNHEY and CDR2 SVGEGT. The CDR3 sequence is 15 residues long. CDR3 sequence reads: CASSYKRGPYNEQYF. The CDR3 nucleotides are TGTGCCAGCAGTTACAAGCGGGGCCCCTACAATGAGCAGTACTTC.

The rearrangement joins TRBV11-3 to TRBJ2-1; tentatively, D is TRBD1 (6 bases). Per germline, CDR1 SGHNT and CDR2 YENEEA. V was cut by 1 base and J by 6 bases, with 13 bases left in between. The CDR3 has 15 amino acids. As DNA, the CDR3 is TGTGCCAGCAGCTTAGTGGCCGGGACATCCAATGAGCAGTTCTTC. It yields the protein CASSLVAGTSNEQFF.

In this sample, this clonotype turned up once. Germline and junction disagree at one end, which may indicate a read error. V usage is TRBV7-6 and J usage is TRBJ2-3; the match to TRBD2 covers 9 bases. CDR1 is SGHVS, CDR2 FNYEAQ, per germline. The CDR3 runs 15 residues. The CDR3 region is CGGGRGGSDKDTQYF. The CDR3 DNA reads as TGTGGCGGGGGGCGGGGGGGGAGTGACAAAGATACGCAGTATTTC.

V and J are TRBV6-1 and TRBJ2-3, with 7 bases identical to TRBD1. The CDR3 is 15 residues long. Germline CDR1 reads MNHNS; CDR2 reads SASEGT. Germline trimming cut 6 bases from V and 0 bases from J; bases unmatched to any gene: 6. DNA for the CDR3: TGTGCCAGCAGCCACGGACAGGCGAGCACAGATACGCAGTATTTT. Its protein product is CASSHGQASTDTQYF.